What follows are 28 T cell receptor beta chains derived from one specimen sequenced in a study of OX40 agonist ivuxolimab in advanced cancers. Assay: immunoSEQ multiplex PCR; the TCRdb copy retains only in-frame clones and omits some. This sample has 85,000 to 95,000 clones, with roughly nine tenths found just once. The sample consisted of CD4+ or CD8+ T cells sorted from blood, taken in a trial of the OX40 agonist ivuxolimab. The receptors originated from an adult with an advanced solid tumor such as melanoma, head and neck, liver or kidney cancer.

The J gene is TRBJ1-1, the V gene TRBV7-9, with 8 bases aligning to TRBD1. Trimming at V came to 2 bases and at J to 1 base, leaving 3 bases not matched to a gene. The CDR3 loop spans 15 amino acids. The V gene's germline CDR1 is SEHNR and CDR2 FQNEAQ (reference sequence). CDR3 amino acids: CASSLTGQGNTEAFF. CDR3 nucleotide sequence: TGTGCCAGCAGCTTAACCGGACAGGGGAACACTGAAGCTTTCTTT.

The V call is TRBV4-1, the J call TRBJ2-2; 10 bases agree with TRBD2. The CDR3 loop spans 21 amino acids. V dropped 0 bases and J dropped 6; count of bases not matched to a gene: 19. Germline V gene lookup returns CDR1 MGHRA and CDR2 YSYEKL. This CDR3 reads CASSQEGSGRPHLLLSGELFF. The DNA of the CDR3 is TGCGCCAGCAGCCAAGAAGGTAGCGGGAGGCCTCACCTTTTACTTTCCGGGGAGCTGTTTTTT.

The chain joins TRBV14 to TRBJ2-6; no reliable D call. Per germline, CDR1 SGHDN and CDR2 FVKESK. The CDR3 runs 14 residues. V gave up 0 bases and J gave up 2 bases, with 2 bases separating them. DNA for the CDR3: TGTGCCAGCAGCCAAGATCCTGGGGCCAACGTCCTGACTTTC. Translated, it gives CASSQDPGANVLTF. The variable domain in full, with the rest retrieved from reference TRBV14 and TRBJ2-6, is EAGVTQFPSHSVIEKGQTVTLRCDPISGHDNLYWYRRVMGKEIKFLLHFVKESKQDESGMPNNRFLAERTGGTYSTLKVQPAELEDSGVYFCASSQDPGANVLTFGAGSRLTVL.

The chain is built from TRBV7-9 and TRBJ1-1; weak D call: TRBD1 (6 bases). V lost 3 bases and J lost 0, with 8 bases in between. The CDR3 totals 14 residues. Germline lookup yields CDR1 SEHNR and CDR2 FQNEAQ (reference sequence). The CDR3 nucleotides are TGTGCCAGCAGCTTGGGGGCGGTGAACACTGAAGCTTTCTTT. This gives the protein CASSLGAVNTEAFF.

V gene TRBV10-3 combines with J gene TRBJ1-5; 8 bases agree with TRBD1. Germline CDR1 ENHRY, CDR2 SYGVKD. There are 17 residues in the CDR3. J gave up 1 base and V 6 bases, and 11 bases lay outside the gene matches. CDR3 in amino acids: CAISEGQGLGSNQPQHF. CDR3 bases: TGTGCCATCAGCGAAGGACAGGGACTTGGAAGCAATCAGCCCCAGCATTTT.

A single count supports this clone. V is TRBV5-1 and J is TRBJ2-3; no clear D gene. Trimming stripped 3 bases from V and 8 bases from J, with 7 bases between. CDR3 length: 11 residues. The V gene's germline CDR1 is SGHRS and CDR2 YFSETQ. The CDR3 loop is CASSSGGTQYF. The CDR3 DNA is TGCGCCAGCAGCTCCGGTGGTACGCAGTATTTT.

This rearrangement joins TRBV14 to TRBJ2-2; the D is unclear. This CDR3 contains 13 residues. Germline V gene lookup returns CDR1 SGHDN and CDR2 FVKESK. V was trimmed by 1 base and J by 6 bases, leaving 6 bases between them. Here the CDR3 reads CASSQVRAGELFF. CDR3 coding DNA: TGTGCCAGCAGCCAAGTCCGCGCCGGGGAGCTGTTTTTT.

CDR3 region: CASSFGQGREKLFF. The DNA of the CDR3 is TGTGCCAGCAGCTTTGGACAGGGACGTGAAAAACTGTTTTTT. This chain connects TRBV7-9 to TRBJ1-4; 8 bases match TRBD1. J gave up 7 bases and V 3 bases, and 4 bases lay outside the gene matches. Germline loops: CDR1 SEHNR, CDR2 FQNEAQ (reference sequence). This CDR3 region has 14 residues.

The chain carries TRBV7-6 and TRBJ2-1; D remains unclear. V gave up 5 bases and J gave up 5 bases, with 13 bases separating them. Germline V gene data show CDR1 as SGHVS and CDR2 as FNYEAQ. This CDR3 region has 14 residues. CDR3 in amino acids: CASSLWSGNNEQFF. The CDR3, as DNA: TGTGCCAGCAGCCTATGGTCGGGTAACAATGAGCAGTTCTTC.

This chain's CDR3 is CASIQEGLATDLYSEAFF. The CDR3 nucleotides read TGTGCCAGCATCCAAGAGGGTTTGGCGACCGATTTGTATAGTGAAGCTTTCTTT. The V and J genes are TRBV21-1 and TRBJ1-1. TRBV21-1 is a pseudogene locus. CDR3 size: 18 residues.

The genes are TRBV7-2 and TRBJ2-5; D is possibly TRBD2 (5 bases). Trimming removed 5 bases from V and 5 bases from J, with 18 bases in between. The CDR3 covers 15 residues. The germline CDR1 and CDR2 sequences are SGHTA and FQGNSA. The CDR3 sequence: CASSPMGSRGETQYF. The CDR3 DNA follows: TGTGCCAGCAGCCCGATGGGCTCCCGAGGGGAGACCCAGTACTTC.

The chain combines TRBV6-5 with TRBJ2-7, with D perhaps TRBD2 (6 bases). Germline V lookup: CDR1 MNHEY, CDR2 SVGAGI. The CDR3 runs to 15 residues. V lost 0 bases to trimming and J lost 3 bases, with 12 bases between them. The CDR3 protein is CASSYSRGGHYEQYF. The CDR3 DNA sequence: TGTGCCAGCAGTTACTCTCGGGGAGGACACTACGAGCAGTACTTC.

V usage is TRBV28 and J usage is TRBJ2-7; TRBD1 is a possible D gene (6 bases). V was clipped by 5 bases and J by 5 bases, with 13 bases between them. Germline V CDR1 and CDR2: MDHEN, SYDVKM. The CDR3 covers 13 residues. The chain's CDR3 is CASSPGTIHEQYF. The CDR3 region has the DNA TGTGCCAGCAGTCCCGGGACAATCCACGAGCAGTACTTC.

V is TRBV5-6 and J is TRBJ2-5; 11 bases are shared with TRBD2. Trimming at V came to 4 bases and at J to 2 bases, leaving 10 bases not matched to a gene. This CDR3 contains 17 residues. Germline CDR1 reads SGHDT; CDR2 reads YYEEEE. The DNA of the CDR3 is TGTGCCAGCAGCCGCGCTACTAGCGGGAGCTGGCAAGAGACCCAGTACTTC. Residues: CASSRATSGSWQETQYF. The full variable domain, its missing parts supplied by reference TRBV5-6 and TRBJ2-5, is DAGVTQSPTHLIKTRGQQVTLRCSPKSGHDTVSWYQQALGQGPQFIFQYYEEEERQRGNFPDRFSGHQFPNYSSELNVNALLLGDSALYLCASSRATSGSWQETQYFGPGTRLLVL.

V usage is TRBV7-2 and J usage is TRBJ2-7; TRBD2 might be the D (5 bases). Per the germline V gene, CDR1 is SGHTA and CDR2 is FQGNSA. CDR3 length equals 13 residues. V shed 5 bases and J shed 4 bases, with 12 bases lying between them. Written as DNA, the CDR3 is TGTGCCAGCAGCATCGGACTTGATTACGAGCAGTACTTC. Its protein product is CASSIGLDYEQYF.

The rearrangement links TRBV5-1 to TRBJ1-4; weak D call: TRBD1 (6 bases). CDR1 is SGHRS, CDR2 YFSETQ, per germline. Trimming cost V 0 bases and J 6 bases, with 12 bases left between them. The CDR3 is 15 residues long. CDR3 loop: CASSLEPGADEKLFF. The CDR3 DNA sequence: TGCGCCAGCAGCTTGGAACCGGGGGCGGATGAAAAACTGTTTTTT.

A single count supports this clone. The chain links TRBV4-2 to TRBJ1-4; the D is unclear. CDR3 length equals 14 residues. CDR1 is LGHNA and CDR2 is YNFKEQ in the germline V gene. Trimming cost V 4 bases and J 10 bases, with 16 bases left between them. The CDR3 sequence is CASSPGVNQPKLFF. The CDR3 nucleotides read TGTGCCAGCAGCCCAGGAGTGAATCAGCCAAAACTGTTTTTT.

This sequence joins TRBV5-6 and TRBJ2-4; the match to TRBD1 covers 10 bases. Germline trimming cut 3 bases from V and 11 bases from J; bases unmatched to any gene: 8. CDR1 SGHDT and CDR2 YYEEEE come from the germline V gene. CDR3 length: 14 amino acids. CDR3 residues: CASSWGQGPSLQYF. The CDR3 DNA reads as TGTGCCAGCAGCTGGGGACAGGGGCCTAGCCTTCAGTACTTC.

The CDR3 spells CASSEHRASNQPQHF. DNA for the CDR3: TGTGCCAGCAGTGAACACAGGGCTAGCAATCAGCCCCAGCATTTT. V gene TRBV6-1 combines with J gene TRBJ1-5, with D possibly being TRBD1 (6 bases). Per the germline V gene, CDR1 is MNHNS and CDR2 is SASEGT. The CDR3 is 15 residues long. Trimming took 2 bases from V and 0 from J, leaving 8 bases between them.

The chain couples TRBV9 to TRBJ2-5, with D tentatively TRBD1 (5 bases). CDR3 length: 13 amino acids. Deletions cut 3 bases from V and 2 bases from J, with 8 bases between. The V gene's germline CDR1 is SGDLS and CDR2 YYNGEE. This CDR3 reads CASSGRGQETQYF. Here the CDR3 DNA reads TGTGCCAGCAGCGGAAGGGGTCAAGAGACCCAGTACTTC.

The gene calls are TRBV15 and TRBJ1-2; D might be TRBD1 (6 bases). The CDR3 is 16 amino acids. Trimming removed 0 bases at V and 8 bases at J, with 19 bases between. In germline, CDR1 is LNHNV, CDR2 YYDKDF (reference sequence). CDR3 nucleotide sequence: TGTGCCACCAGCAGAGATCACTCCGGGGTTGGGGGCGGCTACACCTTC. Translating gives CATSRDHSGVGGGYTF.

This sequence joins TRBV5-6 and TRBJ1-1, with D possibly matching TRBD1 (5 bases). Trimming removed 0 bases from V and 7 bases from J, with 7 bases in between. Germline V gene lookup returns CDR1 SGHDT and CDR2 YYEEEE. CDR3 size: 12 residues. The CDR3 DNA reads TGTGCCAGCAGCTTGGCGGGGCGTGAAGCTTTCTTT. Translation gives CASSLAGREAFF.

The CDR3: CAWSGNYYEQYF. CDR3 DNA: TGTGCCTGGAGTGGGAACTATTACGAGCAGTACTTC. V gene TRBV30 combines with J gene TRBJ2-7; D remains ambiguous. Trimming cost V 1 base and J 4 bases, with 8 bases left between them. CDR1 is GTSNPN, CDR2 SVGIG, per germline (reference sequence). The CDR3 extends over 12 amino acids. The full variable domain, in which reference TRBV30 and TRBJ2-7 provide the parts outside the CDR3, is SQTIHQWPATLVQPVGSPLSLECTVEGTSNPNLYWYRQAAGRGLQLLFYSVGIGQISSEVPQNLSASRPQDRQFILSSKKLLLSDSGFYLCAWSGNYYEQYFGPGTRLTVT.

The genes are TRBV4-1 and TRBJ2-7, with TRBD2 matching 8 bases. Germline V gene lookup returns CDR1 MGHRA and CDR2 YSYEKL. This CDR3 is built from 16 residues. Trimming removed 2 bases from V and 4 bases from J; junction bases left unmatched: 10. CDR3 sequence: CASSQLPTGGAYEQYF. The CDR3 nucleotides are TGCGCCAGCAGCCAATTACCGACCGGGGGGGCGTACGAGCAGTACTTC.

The count of this clone is one. The chain employs TRBV30 and TRBJ1-5; the D gene is possibly TRBD1 (6 bases). The length of the CDR3 is 13 residues. Trimming removed 4 bases from V and 4 bases from J, with 11 bases in between. The germline V gene has CDR1 GTSNPN and CDR2 SVGIG (reference sequence). For the CDR3, the DNA is TGTGCCTGGACCAGGGGAGGAAATCAGCCCCAGCATTTT. It yields the protein CAWTRGGNQPQHF.

The chain has TRBV10-3 and TRBJ2-7; TRBD1 matches 7 bases. The V and J ends lost 3 bases and 3 bases, in that order; junction bases with no gene match: 8. CDR3 length equals 15 residues. CDR1 is ENHRY, CDR2 SYGVKD, per germline. This chain's CDR3 is CAISELPGTDYEQYF. For the CDR3, the DNA is TGTGCCATCAGTGAACTACCCGGGACAGACTACGAGCAGTACTTC.

The chain has TRBV28 and TRBJ2-7; 8 bases agree with TRBD2. After removal of 10 bases from V and 7 bases from J, the junction contained 15 bases not matched to a gene. CDR3 length: 14 amino acids. Germline V gene lookup returns CDR1 MDHEN and CDR2 SYDVKM. CDR3 amino acids: CATAVSGAPLEQYF. In DNA form, the CDR3 reads TGTGCCACCGCCGTTAGCGGGGCTCCTCTAGAGCAGTACTTC. The full variable domain, completed using reference TRBV28 and TRBJ2-7, is DVKVTQSSRYLVKRTGEKVFLECVQDMDHENMFWYRQDPGLGLRLIYFSYDVKMKEKGDIPEGYSVSREKKERFSLILESASTNQTSMYLCATAVSGAPLEQYFGPGTRLTVT.

This rearrangement joins TRBV18 to TRBJ2-2; TRBD2 might be the D (5 bases). The CDR3 contains 15 residues. The V end lost 3 bases, the J end lost 1 base, and 9 bases lay between the germline ends. Germline CDR1 and CDR2: KGHSH and LQKENI. CDR3 DNA: TGTGCCAGCTCACCGCTAGCACAGAACACCGGGGAGCTGTTTTTT. Residues: CASSPLAQNTGELFF.